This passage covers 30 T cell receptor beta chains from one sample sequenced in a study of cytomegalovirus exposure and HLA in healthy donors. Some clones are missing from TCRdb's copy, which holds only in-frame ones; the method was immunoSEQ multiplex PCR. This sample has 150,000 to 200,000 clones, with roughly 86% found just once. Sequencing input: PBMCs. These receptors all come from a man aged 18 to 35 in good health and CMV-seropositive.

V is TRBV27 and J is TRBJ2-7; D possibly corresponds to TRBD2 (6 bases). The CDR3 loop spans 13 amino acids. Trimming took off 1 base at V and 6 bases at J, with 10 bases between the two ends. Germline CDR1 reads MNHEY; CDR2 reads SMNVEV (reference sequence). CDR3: CASSLFGGGEQYF. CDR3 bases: TGTGCCAGCAGTTTATTTGGGGGAGGCGAGCAGTACTTC.

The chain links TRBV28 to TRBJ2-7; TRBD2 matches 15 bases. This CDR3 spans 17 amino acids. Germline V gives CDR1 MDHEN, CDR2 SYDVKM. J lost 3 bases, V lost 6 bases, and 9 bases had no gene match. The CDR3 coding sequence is TGTGCCAGCAGGACCTCAGGGGGACTAGCGGGAGGCTACGAGCAGTACTTC. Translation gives CASRTSGGLAGGYEQYF. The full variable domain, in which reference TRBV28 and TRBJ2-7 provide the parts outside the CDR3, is DVKVTQSSRYLVKRTGEKVFLECVQDMDHENMFWYRQDPGLGLRLIYFSYDVKMKEKGDIPEGYSVSREKKERFSLILESASTNQTSMYLCASRTSGGLAGGYEQYFGPGTRLTVT.

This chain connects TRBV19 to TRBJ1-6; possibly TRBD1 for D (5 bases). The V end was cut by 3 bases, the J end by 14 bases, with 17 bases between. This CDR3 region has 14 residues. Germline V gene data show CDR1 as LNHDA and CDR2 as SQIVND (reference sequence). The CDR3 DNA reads TGTGCCAGTAGTATGGGGGGGACCTTCAAGTCCCTCCACTTT. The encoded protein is CASSMGGTFKSLHF.

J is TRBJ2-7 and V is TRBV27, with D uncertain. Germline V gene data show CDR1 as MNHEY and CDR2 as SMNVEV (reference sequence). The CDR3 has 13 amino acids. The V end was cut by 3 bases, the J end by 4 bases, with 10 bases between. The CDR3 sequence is CASSLGRPYEQYF. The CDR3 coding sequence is TGTGCCAGCAGTTTGGGCAGGCCATACGAGCAGTACTTC.

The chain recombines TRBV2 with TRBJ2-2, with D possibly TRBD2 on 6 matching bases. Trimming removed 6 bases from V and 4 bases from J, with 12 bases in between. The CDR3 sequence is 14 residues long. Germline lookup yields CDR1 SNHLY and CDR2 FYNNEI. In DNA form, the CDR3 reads TGTGCCAGCAGCCTGGGACTCCTCACCGGGGAGCTGTTTTTT. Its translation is CASSLGLLTGELFF.

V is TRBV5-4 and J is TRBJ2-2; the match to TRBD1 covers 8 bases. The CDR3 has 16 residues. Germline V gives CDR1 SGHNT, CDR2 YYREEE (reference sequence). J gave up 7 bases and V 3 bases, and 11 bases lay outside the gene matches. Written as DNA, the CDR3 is TGTGCCAGCAGCTGGGAGACAGGGGCGCGGAACGGGGAGCTGTTTTTT. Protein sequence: CASSWETGARNGELFF.

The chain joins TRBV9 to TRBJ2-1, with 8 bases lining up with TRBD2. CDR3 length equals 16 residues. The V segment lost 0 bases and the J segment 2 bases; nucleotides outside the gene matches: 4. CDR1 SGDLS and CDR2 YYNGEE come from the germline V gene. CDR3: CASSVASLAAYNEQFF. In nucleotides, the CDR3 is TGTGCCAGCAGCGTAGCTTCACTAGCGGCCTACAATGAGCAGTTCTTC.

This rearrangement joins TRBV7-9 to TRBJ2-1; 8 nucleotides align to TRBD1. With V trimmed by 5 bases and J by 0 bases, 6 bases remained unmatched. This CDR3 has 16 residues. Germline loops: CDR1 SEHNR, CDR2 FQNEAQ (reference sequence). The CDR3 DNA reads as TGTGCCAGCAGCACGACAGGGGTAGGCTCCTACAATGAGCAGTTCTTC. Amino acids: CASSTTGVGSYNEQFF.

The CDR3 spells CASSLAEGPYEQYF. The DNA for the CDR3 is TGCGCCAGCAGCTTGGCCGAGGGCCCCTACGAGCAGTACTTC. This chain links TRBV5-1 with TRBJ2-7, with D possibly being TRBD2 (5 bases). Germline CDR1 SGHRS, CDR2 YFSETQ. The length of the CDR3 is 14 residues. V lost 0 bases and J lost 2, with 9 bases in between.

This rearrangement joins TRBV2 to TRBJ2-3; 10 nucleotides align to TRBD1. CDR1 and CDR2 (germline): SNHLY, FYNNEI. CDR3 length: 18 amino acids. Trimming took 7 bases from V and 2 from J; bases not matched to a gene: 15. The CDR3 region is CASTRGTGDGYLTDTQYF. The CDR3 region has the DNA TGTGCCAGCACCCGCGGGACAGGGGATGGTTACCTCACAGATACGCAGTATTTT.

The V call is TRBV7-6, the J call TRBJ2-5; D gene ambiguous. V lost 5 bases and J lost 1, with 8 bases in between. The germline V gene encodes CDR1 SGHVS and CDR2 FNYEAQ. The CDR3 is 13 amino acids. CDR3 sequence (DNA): TGTGCCAGCAGCGGGCCTCTCCAAGAGACCCAGTACTTC. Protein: CASSGPLQETQYF.

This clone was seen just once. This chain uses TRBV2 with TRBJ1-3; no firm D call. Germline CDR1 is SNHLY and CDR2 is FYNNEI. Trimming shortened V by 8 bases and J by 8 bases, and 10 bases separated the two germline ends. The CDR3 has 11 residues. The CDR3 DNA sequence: TGTGCCAGCCTGGGCGGGGACACCATATATTTT. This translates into CASLGGDTIYF. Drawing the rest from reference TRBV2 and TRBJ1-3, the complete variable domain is EPEVTQTPSHQVTQMGQEVILRCVPISNHLYFYWYRQILGQKVEFLVSFYNNEISEKSEIFDDQFSVERPDGSNFTLKIRSTKLEDSAMYFCASLGGDTIYFGEGSWLTVV.

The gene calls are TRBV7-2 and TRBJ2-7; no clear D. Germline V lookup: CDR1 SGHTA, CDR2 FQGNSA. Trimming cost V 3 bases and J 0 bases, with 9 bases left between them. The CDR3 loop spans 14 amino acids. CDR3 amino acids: CASSFGRNSYEQYF. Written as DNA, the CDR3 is TGTGCCAGCAGCTTTGGCAGGAACTCCTACGAGCAGTACTTC. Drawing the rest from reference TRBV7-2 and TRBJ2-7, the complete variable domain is GAGVSQSPSNKVTEKGKDVELRCDPISGHTALYWYRQSLGQGLEFLIYFQGNSAPDKSGLPSDRFSAERTGGSVSTLTIQRTQQEDSAVYLCASSFGRNSYEQYFGPGTRLTVT.

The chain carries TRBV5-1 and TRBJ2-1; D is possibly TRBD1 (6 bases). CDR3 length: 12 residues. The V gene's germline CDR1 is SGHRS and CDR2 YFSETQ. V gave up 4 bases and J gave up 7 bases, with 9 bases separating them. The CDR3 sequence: CASSVQGNEQFF. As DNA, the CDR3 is TGCGCCAGCAGCGTACAGGGAAATGAGCAGTTCTTC.

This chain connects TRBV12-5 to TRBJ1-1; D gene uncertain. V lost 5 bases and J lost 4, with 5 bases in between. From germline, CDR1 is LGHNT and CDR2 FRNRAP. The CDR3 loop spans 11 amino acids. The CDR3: CASGPRTEAFF. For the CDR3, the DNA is TGTGCTAGTGGTCCCCGCACTGAAGCTTTCTTT. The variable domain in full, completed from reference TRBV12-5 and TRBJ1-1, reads DARVTQTPRHKVTEMGQEVTMRCQPILGHNTVFWYRQTMMQGLELLAYFRNRAPLDDSGMPKDRFSAEMPDATLATLKIQPSEPRDSAVYFCASGPRTEAFFGQGTRLTVV.

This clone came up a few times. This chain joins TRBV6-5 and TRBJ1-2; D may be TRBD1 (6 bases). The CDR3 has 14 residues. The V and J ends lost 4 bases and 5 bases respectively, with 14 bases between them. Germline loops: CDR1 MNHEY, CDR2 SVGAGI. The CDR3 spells CASSSQGHGYGYTF. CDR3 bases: TGTGCCAGCAGTTCTCAGGGGCATGGGTATGGCTACACCTTC.

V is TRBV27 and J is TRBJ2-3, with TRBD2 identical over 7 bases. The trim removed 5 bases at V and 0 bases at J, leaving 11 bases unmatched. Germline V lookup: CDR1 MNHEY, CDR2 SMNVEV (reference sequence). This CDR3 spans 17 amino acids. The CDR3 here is CASSHLWRGTSTDTQYF. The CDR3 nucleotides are TGTGCCAGCAGTCACCTCTGGCGGGGGACCAGCACAGATACGCAGTATTTT.

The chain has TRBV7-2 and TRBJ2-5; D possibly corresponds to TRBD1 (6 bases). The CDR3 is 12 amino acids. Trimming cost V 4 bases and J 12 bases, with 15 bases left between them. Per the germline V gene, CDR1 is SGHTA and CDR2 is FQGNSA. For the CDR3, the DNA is TGTGCCAGCAGCTACAGGGATAAATCTGAGTACTTC. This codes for CASSYRDKSEYF.

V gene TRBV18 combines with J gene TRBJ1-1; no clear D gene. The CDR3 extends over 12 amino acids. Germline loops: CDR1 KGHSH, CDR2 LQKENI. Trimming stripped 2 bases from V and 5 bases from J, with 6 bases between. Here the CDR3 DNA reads TGTGCCAGCTCACCAGGGAGGACTGAAGCTTTCTTT. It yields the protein CASSPGRTEAFF.

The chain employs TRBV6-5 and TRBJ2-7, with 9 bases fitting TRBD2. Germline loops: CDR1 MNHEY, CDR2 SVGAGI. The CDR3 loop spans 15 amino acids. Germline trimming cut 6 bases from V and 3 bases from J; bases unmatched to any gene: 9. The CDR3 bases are TGTGCCAGCAGGACGACTAGCGGAAACAACTACGAGCAGTACTTC. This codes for CASRTTSGNNYEQYF.

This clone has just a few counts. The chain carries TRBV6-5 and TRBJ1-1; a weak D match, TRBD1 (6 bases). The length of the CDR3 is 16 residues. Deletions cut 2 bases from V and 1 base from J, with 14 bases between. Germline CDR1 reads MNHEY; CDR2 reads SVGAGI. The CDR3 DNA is TGTGCCAGCAGTTACGCCCATGGACAGCCGAACACTGAAGCTTTCTTT. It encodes CASSYAHGQPNTEAFF.

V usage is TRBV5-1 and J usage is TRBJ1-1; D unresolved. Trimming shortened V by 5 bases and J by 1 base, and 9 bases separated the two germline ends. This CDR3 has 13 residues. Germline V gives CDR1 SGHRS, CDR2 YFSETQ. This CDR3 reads CASREGENTEAFF. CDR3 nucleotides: TGCGCCAGCAGAGAAGGAGAGAACACTGAAGCTTTCTTT.

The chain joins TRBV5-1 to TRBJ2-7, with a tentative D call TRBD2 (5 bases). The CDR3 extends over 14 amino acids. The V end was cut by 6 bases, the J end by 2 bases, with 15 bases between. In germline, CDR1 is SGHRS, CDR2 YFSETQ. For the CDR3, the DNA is TGCGCCAGCACCAACGGTACGGGGACCTACGAGCAGTACTTC. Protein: CASTNGTGTYEQYF.

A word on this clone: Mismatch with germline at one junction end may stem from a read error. The CDR3 loop reads CASSSGTYPGGSF. Here the CDR3 DNA reads TGTGCCAGCAGCTCCGGGACATACCCGGGAGGGTCGTTC. This chain joins TRBV5-6 and TRBJ1-2, with a possible D match to TRBD1 (6 bases). This CDR3 comprises 13 residues. Germline V gene sequence: CDR1 SGHDT, CDR2 YYEEEE.

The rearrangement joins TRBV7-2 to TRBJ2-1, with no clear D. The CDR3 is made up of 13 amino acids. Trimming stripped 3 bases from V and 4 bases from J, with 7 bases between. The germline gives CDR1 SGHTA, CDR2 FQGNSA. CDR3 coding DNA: TGTGCCAGCAGCTTTTCAGATTACAATGAGCAGTTCTTC. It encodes CASSFSDYNEQFF. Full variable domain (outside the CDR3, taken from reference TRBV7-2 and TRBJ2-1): GAGVSQSPSNKVTEKGKDVELRCDPISGHTALYWYRQSLGQGLEFLIYFQGNSAPDKSGLPSDRFSAERTGGSVSTLTIQRTQQEDSAVYLCASSFSDYNEQFFGPGTRLTVL.

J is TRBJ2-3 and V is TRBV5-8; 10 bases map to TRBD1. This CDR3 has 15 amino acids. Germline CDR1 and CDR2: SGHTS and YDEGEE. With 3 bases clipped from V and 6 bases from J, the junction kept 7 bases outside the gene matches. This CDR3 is CASSWGTGARDTQYF. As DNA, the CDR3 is TGTGCCAGCAGCTGGGGGACAGGGGCGAGGGATACGCAGTATTTT.

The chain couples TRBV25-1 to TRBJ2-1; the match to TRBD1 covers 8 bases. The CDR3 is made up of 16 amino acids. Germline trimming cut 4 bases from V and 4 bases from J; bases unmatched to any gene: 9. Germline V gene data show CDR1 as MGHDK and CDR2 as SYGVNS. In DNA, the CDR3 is TGTGCCAGCAGTGTAGGGGGGACAGGAGTATACAATGAGCAGTTCTTC. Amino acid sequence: CASSVGGTGVYNEQFF. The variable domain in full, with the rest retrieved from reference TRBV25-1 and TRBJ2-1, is EADIYQTPRYLVIGTGKKITLECSQTMGHDKMYWYQQDPGMELHLIHYSYGVNSTEKGDLSSESTVSRIRTEHFPLTLESARPSHTSQYLCASSVGGTGVYNEQFFGPGTRLTVL.

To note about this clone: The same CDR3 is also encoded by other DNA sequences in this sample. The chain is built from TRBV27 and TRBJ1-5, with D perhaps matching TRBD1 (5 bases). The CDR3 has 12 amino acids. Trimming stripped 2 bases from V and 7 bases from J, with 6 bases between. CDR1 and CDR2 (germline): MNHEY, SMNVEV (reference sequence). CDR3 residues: CASSLRGQPQHF. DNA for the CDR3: TGTGCCAGCAGTTTAAGGGGACAGCCCCAGCATTTT.

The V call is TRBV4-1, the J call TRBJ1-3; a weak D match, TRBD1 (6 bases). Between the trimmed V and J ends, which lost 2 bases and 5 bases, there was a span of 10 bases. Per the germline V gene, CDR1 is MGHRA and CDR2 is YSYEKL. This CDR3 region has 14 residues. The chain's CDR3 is CASSQRTDRNTIYF. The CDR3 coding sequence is TGCGCCAGCAGCCAAAGGACAGACCGAAACACCATATATTTT.

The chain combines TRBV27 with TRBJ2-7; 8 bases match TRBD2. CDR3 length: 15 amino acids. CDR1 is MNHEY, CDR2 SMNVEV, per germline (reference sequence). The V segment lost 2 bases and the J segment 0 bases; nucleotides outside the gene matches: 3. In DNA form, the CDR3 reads TGTGCCAGCAGTTTAGCTAGCGGGCGCTCCTACGAGCAGTACTTC. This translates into CASSLASGRSYEQYF.